The rows below give T cell receptor beta chains drawn from one sample of a study of blood T cells in healthy people across ages. TCRdb passed the 5' RACE reads through MiXCR, listing each CDR3 protein once. The sample shows around 1.5 million distinct CDR3 sequences, approximately 40% of them seen only once. Sequencing was done on a sample of blood. These receptors all stem from a woman aged 18-29 years in good health. The CDR3 runs from the conserved cysteine through the conserved F or W. Each record gives: J gene, D gene, V gene, clone size, CDR3 DNA, CDR3 protein. The D gene is left open where the match is weak. Clone size is not always given. Where it is, it says once, few, many or a class for expanded clones.

TRBJ2-3 | . | TRBV7-9 | few | TGTGCCAGCAGCCAACTGCAGACAGATACAGATACGCAGTATTTT | CASSQLQTDTDTQYF
TRBJ2-3 | TRBD2 | TRBV13 | once | TGTGCCAGCAGCTTAACGGCTAGCGGATACACAGATACGCAGTATTTT | CASSLTASGYTDTQYF
TRBJ2-4 | TRBD2 | TRBV4-2 | . | TGTGCCAGCAGCCAAGATCCGGGCGGGAGGATCGACATTCAGTACTTC | CASSQDPGGRIDIQYF
TRBJ1-2 | . | TRBV3-1 | . | TGTGCCAGCAGCCTCCCCAATTTCGGAGGCTACACCTTC | CASSLPNFGGYTF
TRBJ2-1 | . | TRBV18 | . | TGTGCCAGCTCACCACTAGAGACAGATGAGCAGTTCTTC | CASSPLETDEQFF
TRBJ2-7 | . | TRBV6-1 | . | TGTGCCAGCAGTGAATCGCAGGCCTACGAGCAGTACTTC | CASSESQAYEQYF
TRBJ1-1 | . | TRBV27 | . | TGTGCCAGCAGGCGGGGAGGGGATTATTACACTGAAGCTTTCTTT | CASRRGGDYYTEAFF
TRBJ1-6 | . | TRBV2 | few | TGTGCCAGCAACCCGGACAGCTCCTATAATTCACCCCTCCACTTT | CASNPDSSYNSPLHF
TRBJ2-1 | TRBD1 | TRBV20-1 | few | TGCAGTGCTAGTCGTTCGGACAGGGGGCTCAATGAGCAGTTCTTC | CSASRSDRGLNEQFF
TRBJ1-5 | . | TRBV6-5 | . | TGTGCCAGCAGTTACAACAGGGACAGCAATCAGCCCCAGCATTTT | CASSYNRDSNQPQHF